This TCR beta chain was identified in a study of response to subunit inactivated influenza vaccine. TCRdb fed the RT-PCR reads into MiXCR, producing one record per CDR3 protein. Of roughly 700,000 distinct CDR3 sequences in the sample, 11% to 15% are singletons; the top ten hold 5.5% to 8%. The sequence derives from a man in his fifties or sixties who received an inactivated influenza vaccine. The specimen comprised PBMCs from blood, sampled 14 to 15 days before vaccination.

The DNA of the CDR3 is TGTGCCAGCAGCCAAGAGTGGGACGACGAGCAGTTCTTC. This sequence encodes CASSQEWDDEQFF. V and J are TRBV4-2 and TRBJ2-1; the D gene could be TRBD1 or TRBD2 (5 bases each). With 0 bases removed from V and 10 bases from J, the gap between germline ends came to 10 bases. This CDR3 region has 13 residues. Germline-derived CDR1 and CDR2 are LGHNA and YNFKEQ.